These T cell receptor beta chains were read from a single sample in a study of T cell changes during pregnancy in multiple sclerosis. Produced via immunoSEQ multiplex PCR; TCRdb's table is partial and in-frame only. Here the sample spans fewer than 95,000 clones, around nine tenths being singletons. Here the sequenced sample was peripheral blood, taken in the first trimester of pregnancy. The source is a female donor in good health, enrolled as a control in a pregnancy study. Both conserved end residues are part of each CDR3. D genes are given only for firm matches. The size of a clone is reported for some rows only, either as once, few or many, or as a class for expanded clones.

>-|TRBJ2-7|-|TRBV4-1
TGCGCCAGCAGCCAAGAACCCCTATCCTACGAGCAGTACTTC
CASSQEPLSYEQYF
>-|TRBJ1-1|TRBD1|TRBV4-2
TGTGCCAGCAGCCAAGATGCCGGGACAGGGCTTACTGAAGCTTTCTTT
CASSQDAGTGLTEAFF
>-|TRBJ2-5|-|TRBV5-1
TGCGCCAGCAGCTTGTTTCAGGGGACCCGGGAGACCCAGTACTTC
CASSLFQGTRETQYF
>-|TRBJ1-1|TRBD1|TRBV19
TGTGCCAGTAGTAGGGGACAGGGGGGACGTCTTATGAACACTGAAGCTTTCTTT
CASSRGQGGRLMNTEAFF
>-|TRBJ1-2|-|TRBV9
TGTGCCAGCAGCGTACTGGGAAGCGGGGTCCCCACCGGGGGCTACACCTTC
CASSVLGSGVPTGGYTF
>-|TRBJ2-1|-|TRBV5-1
TGCGCCAGCAGCCCACGGCTACTACTAGTTCCGAGCAATGAGCAGTTCTTC
CASSPRLLLVPSNEQFF
>-|TRBJ1-3|-|TRBV5-1
TGCGCCAGCAGCTTGAGTCAGACTAGCTCTGGAAACACCATATATTTT
CASSLSQTSSGNTIYF
>-|TRBJ1-2|TRBD1|TRBV7-9
TGTGCCAGCAGCTTATATGTTCAGGGGGGATATGGCTACACCTTC
CASSLYVQGGYGYTF
>-|TRBJ2-1|-|TRBV5-1
TGCGCCAGCAGCTCACAGGGAGACTACAATGAGCAGTTCTTC
CASSSQGDYNEQFF
>-|TRBJ2-7|TRBD2|TRBV4-1
TGCGCCAGCAGCCAAGATGACGCGGGAGGATCCGAGCAGTACTTC
CASSQDDAGGSEQYF
>-|TRBJ2-7|-|TRBV2
TGTGCCAGTCGCCGGACAGTCTCCTACGAGCAGTACTTC
CASRRTVSYEQYF
>-|TRBJ2-5|TRBD2|TRBV2
TGTGCCAGCAGGACCGGGACTAGCGGCTCCCGGGGGACCCAGTACTTC
CASRTGTSGSRGTQYF
>many|TRBJ1-1|-|TRBV5-1
TGCGCCAGCAGCTTGGCGGGGGGGTACACTGAAGCTTTCTTT
CASSLAGGYTEAFF
>-|TRBJ1-2|-|TRBV5-6
TGTGCCAGCATAGGGGATCTTCAGAGGAACTATGGCTACACCTTC
CASIGDLQRNYGYTF
>-|TRBJ2-5|TRBD2|TRBV5-4
TGTGCCAGCGGCGCGGGGGGAGCGGGAGGTAGAGGAGAGACCCAGTACTTC
CASGAGGAGGRGETQYF
>-|TRBJ1-3|TRBD1|TRBV11-2
TGTGCCAGCAGCTTAGGGACAGGGGGCAAACTCTCTGGAAACACCATATATTTT
CASSLGTGGKLSGNTIYF
>once|TRBJ2-3|TRBD2|TRBV29-1
TGCAGCGTACCCCGACGCGGGGGTTACACAGATACGCAGTATTTT
CSVPRRGGYTDTQYF
>-|TRBJ2-5|TRBD2|TRBV5-4
TGTGCCAGCAGCTTGTGGCTCGCGGGAGACCAGACCCAGTACTTC
CASSLWLAGDQTQYF
>-|TRBJ2-5|-|TRBV7-2
TGTGCCAGCAGCATGGACCGGGACACCCAAGAGACCCAGTACTTC
CASSMDRDTQETQYF
>once|TRBJ2-7|TRBD1|TRBV5-1
TGCGCCAGCAGCGCTCGGACAGGGTCGGGCGAGCAGTACTTC
CASSARTGSGEQYF
>-|TRBJ2-1|TRBD1|TRBV5-1
TGCGCCAGCAGGACAGGGGGATCCTACAATGAGCAGTTCTTC
CASRTGGSYNEQFF
>-|TRBJ2-1|-|TRBV29-1
TGCAGCGCTGACGGATTTTTAGGAGATCAAACCTACAATGAGCAGTTCTTC
CSADGFLGDQTYNEQFF
>-|TRBJ1-1|-|TRBV28
TGTGCCAGCAGTATACCGGGACAAAACATTGAAGCTTTCTTT
CASSIPGQNIEAFF
>-|TRBJ2-1|-|TRBV5-6
TGTGCCAGCAGCTTGGGGCAGGGCTCGTTCTTC
CASSLGQGSFF
>-|TRBJ1-2|-|TRBV5-1
TGCGCCAGCAGCGAGCAGGGGCCGGATGGCTACACCTTC
CASSEQGPDGYTF
>-|TRBJ1-5|-|TRBV27
TGTGCCAGCAGTTTATCGACAAATCAGCCCCAGCATTTT
CASSLSTNQPQHF
>-|TRBJ2-2|TRBD1|TRBV5-1
TGCGCCAGCAGCGACACAGGGGGCGCCTTCCCCGGGGAGCTGTTTTTT
CASSDTGGAFPGELFF
>-|TRBJ2-3|-|TRBV28
TGTGCCAGCAGTTTATACAGTGCAGGGGATACGCAGTATTTT
CASSLYSAGDTQYF
>-|TRBJ2-7|-|TRBV27
TGTGCCAGCAGTTCATTGAGCGGGCTCTCCTACGAGCAGTACTTC
CASSSLSGLSYEQYF
>few|TRBJ2-1|TRBD2|TRBV11-3
TGTGCCAGCAGTTCCTCCGAGGCTAGCGGGAGGGCCGACCATTACAATGAGCAGTTCTTC
CASSSSEASGRADHYNEQFF
>-|TRBJ2-7|-|TRBV2
TGTGCCAGCAGACCAACTAGTTCCCACGAGCAGTACTTC
CASRPTSSHEQYF
>-|TRBJ1-1|-|TRBV7-6
TGTGCCAGCAGCTTAGGGGGGCCTAGCACTGAAGCTTTCTTT
CASSLGGPSTEAFF
>-|TRBJ2-3|TRBD2|TRBV7-6
TGTGCCAGCAGCCAACAGCGGGAGTTAGCAGATACGCAGTATTTT
CASSQQRELADTQYF
>-|TRBJ2-3|-|TRBV7-2
TGTGCCAGCAGCTTAGGCGGCGGCGGTAGCACAGATACGCAGTATTTT
CASSLGGGGSTDTQYF
>-|TRBJ2-5|-|TRBV7-6
TGTGCCAGCAGCCGTTCTGGGGGGTTTCAAGAGACCCAGTACTTC
CASSRSGGFQETQYF
>-|TRBJ1-6|-|TRBV14
TGTGCCAGCAGCCAGAGGGACGGACAGAATTCACCCCTCCACTTT
CASSQRDGQNSPLHF
>-|TRBJ1-1|-|TRBV28
TGTGCCAGCAGACGAGCCGACACCCTGGGCACTGAAGCTTTCTTT
CASRRADTLGTEAFF
>-|TRBJ1-1|TRBD1|TRBV5-1
TGCGCCAGCAGCCTAGGACAGGGGTCGAACACTGAAGCTTTCTTT
CASSLGQGSNTEAFF
>-|TRBJ2-4|TRBD1|TRBV4-1
TGCGCCAGCAGCCCCTTAGGACAGGGCGGCAAAAACATTCAGTACTTC
CASSPLGQGGKNIQYF
>-|TRBJ1-1|-|TRBV6-1
TGTGCCAGCCTCATAAGGGGGTTGGGCACTGAAGCTTTCTTT
CASLIRGLGTEAFF
>once|TRBJ1-4|TRBD1|TRBV10-3
TGTGCCGCGGCGGGACAGGGTGATAATGAAAAACTGTTTTTT
CAAAGQGDNEKLFF
>-|TRBJ2-3|TRBD2|TRBV2
TGTGCCAGCAGTGATCCCTTCATAGCGGGAGATACGCAGTATTTT
CASSDPFIAGDTQYF
>-|TRBJ2-3|-|TRBV11-2
TGTGCCAGCAGCTTTGAGGCGGGGAGCTACACAGATACGCAGTATTTT
CASSFEAGSYTDTQYF
>-|TRBJ2-7|-|TRBV4-1
TGCGCCAGCAGCCCTCCGGGGGGCCTCTACGAGCAGTACTTC
CASSPPGGLYEQYF
>-|TRBJ1-1|TRBD1|TRBV19
TGTGCCAGTAGTAACCCTCCTTGGGGACAGGGGGATGGATCGACTGAAGCTTTCTTT
CASSNPPWGQGDGSTEAFF
>-|TRBJ1-3|-|TRBV28
TGTGCCAGCAGTAGACCTACCCTAGTAGGTGGAAACACCATATATTTT
CASSRPTLVGGNTIYF
>few|TRBJ2-5|TRBD1|TRBV4-2
TGTGCCAGCAGCCGGGGACAGGGGGCTCTAGAGACCCAGTACTTC
CASSRGQGALETQYF